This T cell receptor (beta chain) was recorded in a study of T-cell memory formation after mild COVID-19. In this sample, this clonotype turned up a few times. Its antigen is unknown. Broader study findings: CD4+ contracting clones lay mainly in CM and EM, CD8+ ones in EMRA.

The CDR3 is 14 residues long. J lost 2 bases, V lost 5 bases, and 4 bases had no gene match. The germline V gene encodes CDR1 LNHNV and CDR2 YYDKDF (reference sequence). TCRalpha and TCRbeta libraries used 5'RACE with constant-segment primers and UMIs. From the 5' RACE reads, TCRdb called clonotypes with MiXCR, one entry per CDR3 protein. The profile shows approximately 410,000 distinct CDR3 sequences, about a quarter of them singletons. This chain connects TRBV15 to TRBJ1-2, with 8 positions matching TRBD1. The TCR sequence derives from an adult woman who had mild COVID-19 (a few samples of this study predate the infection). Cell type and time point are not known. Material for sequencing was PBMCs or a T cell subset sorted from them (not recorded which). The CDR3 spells CATSRTGSNYGYTF. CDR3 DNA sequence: TGTGCCACCAGCCGGACAGGGTCAAACTATGGCTACACCTTC.